Sequencing of this T cell receptor beta chain was carried out in a study of OX40 agonist ivuxolimab in advanced cancers. Study details: Eligibility rules accepted prior anti-PD-1, anti-PD-L1 or anti-CTLA-4 therapy, and over 30% had some.

Per germline, CDR1 LGHNA and CDR2 YSLEER. The CDR3 runs 13 residues. V was clipped by 5 bases and J by 3 bases; unmatched bases: 1. Of note for this clone: The antigen is undetermined.

The repertoire was sequenced with immunoSEQ multiplex PCR; TCRdb's copy has only in-frame clones and lacks some. This table holds over 70,000 clones, 70% to 90% found once. Study-level points and caveats: There were, on average, more expanded clones in CD8+ T cells than in CD4+. The expanded peripheral T cells' antigen specificity was not determined.

The sequence derives from an adult with an advanced solid tumor such as melanoma, head and neck, liver or kidney cancer. The chain uses TRBV4-3 and TRBJ2-5; 9 nucleotides align to TRBD1. The sequences come from CD4+ or CD8+ T cells sorted from blood, collected in a trial of the OX40 agonist ivuxolimab. For the CDR3, the DNA is TGCGCCAGCAGCGGGGACAGGGAAGAGACCCAGTACTTC. Amino acid sequence: CASSGDREETQYF.